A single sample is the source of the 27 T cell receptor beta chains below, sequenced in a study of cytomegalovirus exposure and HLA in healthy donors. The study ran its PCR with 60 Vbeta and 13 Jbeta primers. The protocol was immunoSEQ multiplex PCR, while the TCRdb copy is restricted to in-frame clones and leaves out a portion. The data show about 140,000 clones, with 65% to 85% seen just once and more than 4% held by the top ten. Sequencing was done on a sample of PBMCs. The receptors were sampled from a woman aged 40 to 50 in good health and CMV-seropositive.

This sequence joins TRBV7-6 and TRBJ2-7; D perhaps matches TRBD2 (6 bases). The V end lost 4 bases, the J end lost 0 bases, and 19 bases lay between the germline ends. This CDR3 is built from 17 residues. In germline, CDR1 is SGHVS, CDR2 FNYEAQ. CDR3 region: CASSYTVGGVNSYEQYF. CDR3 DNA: TGTGCCAGCAGCTATACAGTTGGAGGGGTGAACTCCTACGAGCAGTACTTC.

The CDR3 DNA sequence: TGTGCCAGCATCCCTCACAAGGGGCAGGGGGGCGATTACACTGAAGCTTTCTTT. Its protein product is CASIPHKGQGGDYTEAFF. V usage is TRBV28 and J usage is TRBJ1-1; 7 nucleotides line up with TRBD1. This CDR3 is built from 18 residues. Looked up from germline, CDR1 is MDHEN and CDR2 is SYDVKM. The ends lost 7 bases at V and 3 bases at J; junction bases unmatched: 20.

CDR3 in amino acids: CASSVASTQETQYF. Written as DNA, the CDR3 is TGTGCCAGCAGCGTAGCGAGTACTCAAGAGACCCAGTACTTC. The genes are TRBV9 and TRBJ2-5, with no clear D. Trimming stripped 0 bases from V and 2 bases from J, with 8 bases between. The CDR3 contains 14 residues. Germline CDR1 and CDR2: SGDLS and YYNGEE.

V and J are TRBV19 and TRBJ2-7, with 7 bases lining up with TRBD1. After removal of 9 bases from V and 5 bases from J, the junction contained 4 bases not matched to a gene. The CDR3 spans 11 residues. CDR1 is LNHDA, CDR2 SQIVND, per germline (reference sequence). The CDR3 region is CASMTGNEQYF. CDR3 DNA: TGTGCCAGCATGACAGGGAACGAGCAGTACTTC. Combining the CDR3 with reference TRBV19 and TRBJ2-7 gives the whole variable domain DGGITQSPKYLFRKEGQNVTLSCEQNLNHDAMYWYRQDPGQGLRLIYYSQIVNDFQKGDIAEGYSVSREKKESFPLTVTSAQKNPTAFYLCASMTGNEQYFGPGTRLTVT.

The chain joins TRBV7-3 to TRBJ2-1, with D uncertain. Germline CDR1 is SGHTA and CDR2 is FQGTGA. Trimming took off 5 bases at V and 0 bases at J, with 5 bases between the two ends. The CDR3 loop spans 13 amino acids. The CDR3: CASSPGSYNEQFF. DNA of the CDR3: TGTGCCAGCAGCCCGGGCTCCTACAATGAGCAGTTCTTC.

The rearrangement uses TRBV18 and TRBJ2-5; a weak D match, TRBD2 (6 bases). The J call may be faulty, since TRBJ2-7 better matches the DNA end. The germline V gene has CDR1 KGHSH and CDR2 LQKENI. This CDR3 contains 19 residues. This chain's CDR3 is CASSSTLGAGIESSYEQYF. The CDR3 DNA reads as TGTGCCAGCTCCTCCACACTGGGCGCGGGAATTGAGAGCTCCTACGAGCAGTACTTC.

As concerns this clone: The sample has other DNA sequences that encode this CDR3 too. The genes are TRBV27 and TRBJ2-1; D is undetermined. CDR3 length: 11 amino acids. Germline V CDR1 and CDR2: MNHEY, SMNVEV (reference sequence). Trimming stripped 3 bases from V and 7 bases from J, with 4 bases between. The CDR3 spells CASSFGNEQFF. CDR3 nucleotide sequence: TGTGCCAGCAGTTTCGGGAATGAGCAGTTCTTC.

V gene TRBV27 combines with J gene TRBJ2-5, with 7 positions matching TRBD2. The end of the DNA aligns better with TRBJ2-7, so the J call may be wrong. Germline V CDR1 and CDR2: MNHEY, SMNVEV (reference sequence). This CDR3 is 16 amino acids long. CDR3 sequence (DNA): TGTGCCAGCAGTTTATCGTCCGGGACTATTGACTACGAGCAGTACTTC. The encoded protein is CASSLSSGTIDYEQYF.

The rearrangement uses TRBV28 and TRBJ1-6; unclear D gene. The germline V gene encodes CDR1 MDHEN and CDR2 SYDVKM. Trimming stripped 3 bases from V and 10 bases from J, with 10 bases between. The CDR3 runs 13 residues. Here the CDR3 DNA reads TGTGCCAGCAGTTTTAGAGGAACCTCACCCCTCCACTTT. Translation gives CASSFRGTSPLHF.

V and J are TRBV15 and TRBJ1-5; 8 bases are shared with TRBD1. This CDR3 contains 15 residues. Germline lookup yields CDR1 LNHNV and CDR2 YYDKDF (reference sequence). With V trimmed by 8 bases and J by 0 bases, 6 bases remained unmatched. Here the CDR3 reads CATAQGAASNQPQHF. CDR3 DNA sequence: TGTGCCACCGCTCAGGGGGCGGCTAGCAATCAGCCCCAGCATTTT.

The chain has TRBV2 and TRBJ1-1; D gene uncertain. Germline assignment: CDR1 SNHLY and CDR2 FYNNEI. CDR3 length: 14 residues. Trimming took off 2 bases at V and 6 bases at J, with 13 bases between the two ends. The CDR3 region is CASSESRLGAEAFF. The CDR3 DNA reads TGTGCCAGCAGTGAAAGTCGATTGGGCGCTGAAGCTTTCTTT.

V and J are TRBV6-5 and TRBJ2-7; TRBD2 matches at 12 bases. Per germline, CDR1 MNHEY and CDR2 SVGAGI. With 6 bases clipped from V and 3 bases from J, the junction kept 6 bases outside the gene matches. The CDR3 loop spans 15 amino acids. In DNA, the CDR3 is TGTGCCAGCAGCCCTCTAGCGGGAGGGTACTACGAGCAGTACTTC. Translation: CASSPLAGGYYEQYF.

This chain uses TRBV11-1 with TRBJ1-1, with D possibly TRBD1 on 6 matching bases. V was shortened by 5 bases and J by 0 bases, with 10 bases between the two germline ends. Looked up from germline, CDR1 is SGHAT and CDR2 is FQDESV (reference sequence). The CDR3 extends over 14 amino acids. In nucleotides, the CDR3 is TGTGCCAGCAGCGCGACAGGAATGAACACTGAAGCTTTCTTT. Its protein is CASSATGMNTEAFF.

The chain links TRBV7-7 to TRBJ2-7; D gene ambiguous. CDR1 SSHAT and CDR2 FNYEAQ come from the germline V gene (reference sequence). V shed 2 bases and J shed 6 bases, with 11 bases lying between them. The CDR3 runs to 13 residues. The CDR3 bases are TGTGCCAGCAGCTTAAGCCCATCTTCCGAGCAGTACTTC. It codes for CASSLSPSSEQYF.

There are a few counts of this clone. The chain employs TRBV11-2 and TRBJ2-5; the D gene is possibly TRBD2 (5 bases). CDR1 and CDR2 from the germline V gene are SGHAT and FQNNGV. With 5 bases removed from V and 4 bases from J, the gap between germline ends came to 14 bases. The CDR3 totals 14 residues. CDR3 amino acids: CASSPGLAGETQYF. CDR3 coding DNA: TGTGCCAGCAGCCCAGGCCTAGCAGGAGAGACCCAGTACTTC.

The CDR3 sequence: CASRLDRGTIYGYTF. CDR3 nucleotide sequence: TGTGCCAGCAGATTGGACAGGGGAACTATCTATGGCTACACCTTC. The chain carries TRBV6-5 and TRBJ1-2; 9 nucleotides align to TRBD1. This CDR3 has 15 residues. Germline V gene data show CDR1 as MNHEY and CDR2 as SVGAGI. V trimming: 6 bases; J trimming: 4 bases; junction bases outside the gene matches: 9.

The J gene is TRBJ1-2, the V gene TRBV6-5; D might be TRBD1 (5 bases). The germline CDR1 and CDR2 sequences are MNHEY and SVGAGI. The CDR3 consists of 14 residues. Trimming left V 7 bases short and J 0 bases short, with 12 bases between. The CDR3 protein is CASTRDSSNYGYTF. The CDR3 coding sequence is TGTGCCAGCACCAGAGACAGTTCTAACTATGGCTACACCTTC.

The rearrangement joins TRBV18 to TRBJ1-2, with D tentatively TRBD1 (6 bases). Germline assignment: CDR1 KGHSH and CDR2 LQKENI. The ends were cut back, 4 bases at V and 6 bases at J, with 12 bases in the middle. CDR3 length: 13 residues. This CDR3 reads CASSQQQGNGYTF. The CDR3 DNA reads TGTGCCAGCTCACAACAACAGGGTAATGGCTACACCTTC.

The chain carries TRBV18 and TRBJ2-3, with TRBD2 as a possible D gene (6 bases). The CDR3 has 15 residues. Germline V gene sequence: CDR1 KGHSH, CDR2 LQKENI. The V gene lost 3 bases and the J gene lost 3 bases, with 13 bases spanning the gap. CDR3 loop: CASSPAGSVTDTQYF. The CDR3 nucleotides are TGTGCCAGCTCACCGGCGGGGTCGGTTACAGATACGCAGTATTTT.

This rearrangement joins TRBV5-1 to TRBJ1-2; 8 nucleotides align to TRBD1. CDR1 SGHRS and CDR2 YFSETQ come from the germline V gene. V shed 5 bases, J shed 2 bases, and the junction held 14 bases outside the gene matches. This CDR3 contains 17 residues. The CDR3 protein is CASRQSPGGSLNYGYTF. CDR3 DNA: TGCGCCAGCAGGCAATCACCAGGGGGCTCCTTGAACTATGGCTACACCTTC.

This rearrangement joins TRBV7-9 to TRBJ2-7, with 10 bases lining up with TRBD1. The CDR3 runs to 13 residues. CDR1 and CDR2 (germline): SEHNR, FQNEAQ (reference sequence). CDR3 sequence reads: CSSTGQGAYEQYF. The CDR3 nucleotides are TGTTCCTCTACCGGACAGGGGGCCTACGAGCAGTACTTC.

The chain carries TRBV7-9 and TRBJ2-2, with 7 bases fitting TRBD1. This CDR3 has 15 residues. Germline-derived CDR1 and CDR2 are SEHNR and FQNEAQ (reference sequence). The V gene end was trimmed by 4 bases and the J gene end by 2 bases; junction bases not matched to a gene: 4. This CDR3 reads CASSSNRGNTGELFF. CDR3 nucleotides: TGTGCCAGCAGCTCCAACAGGGGCAACACCGGGGAGCTGTTTTTT.

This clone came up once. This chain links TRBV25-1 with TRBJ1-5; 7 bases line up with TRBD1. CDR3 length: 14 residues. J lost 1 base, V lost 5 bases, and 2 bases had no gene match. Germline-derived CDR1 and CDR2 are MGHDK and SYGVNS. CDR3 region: CASSTTGSNQPQHF. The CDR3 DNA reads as TGTGCCAGCAGTACGACAGGGAGCAATCAGCCCCAGCATTTT. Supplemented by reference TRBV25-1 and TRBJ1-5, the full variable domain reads EADIYQTPRYLVIGTGKKITLECSQTMGHDKMYWYQQDPGMELHLIHYSYGVNSTEKGDLSSESTVSRIRTEHFPLTLESARPSHTSQYLCASSTTGSNQPQHFGDGTRLSIL.

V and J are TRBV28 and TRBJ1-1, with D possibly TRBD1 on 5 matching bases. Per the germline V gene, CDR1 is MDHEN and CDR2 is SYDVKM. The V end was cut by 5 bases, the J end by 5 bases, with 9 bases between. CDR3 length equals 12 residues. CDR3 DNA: TGTGCCAGCAGTCTACAGGTAACTGAAGCTTTCTTT. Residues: CASSLQVTEAFF.

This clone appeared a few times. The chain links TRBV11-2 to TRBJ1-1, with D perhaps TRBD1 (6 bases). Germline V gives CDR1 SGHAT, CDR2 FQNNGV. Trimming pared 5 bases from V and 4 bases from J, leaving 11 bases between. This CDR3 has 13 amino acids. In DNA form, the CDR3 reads TGTGCCAGCAGCCTCGACAGGACCACTGAAGCTTTCTTT. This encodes CASSLDRTTEAFF.

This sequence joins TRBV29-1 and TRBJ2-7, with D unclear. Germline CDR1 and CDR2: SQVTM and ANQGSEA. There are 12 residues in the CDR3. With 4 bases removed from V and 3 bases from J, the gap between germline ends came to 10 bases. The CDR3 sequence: CSVAINGYEQYF. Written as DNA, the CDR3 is TGCAGCGTTGCCATAAACGGCTACGAGCAGTACTTC.

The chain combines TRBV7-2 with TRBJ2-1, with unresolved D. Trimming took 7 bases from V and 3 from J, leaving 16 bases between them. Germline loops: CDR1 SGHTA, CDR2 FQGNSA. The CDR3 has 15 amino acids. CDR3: CASNGGTTNYNEQFF. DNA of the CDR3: TGTGCCAGCAACGGCGGTACAACTAACTACAATGAGCAGTTCTTC. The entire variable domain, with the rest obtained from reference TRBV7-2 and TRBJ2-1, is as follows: GAGVSQSPSNKVTEKGKDVELRCDPISGHTALYWYRQSLGQGLEFLIYFQGNSAPDKSGLPSDRFSAERTGGSVSTLTIQRTQQEDSAVYLCASNGGTTNYNEQFFGPGTRLTVL.